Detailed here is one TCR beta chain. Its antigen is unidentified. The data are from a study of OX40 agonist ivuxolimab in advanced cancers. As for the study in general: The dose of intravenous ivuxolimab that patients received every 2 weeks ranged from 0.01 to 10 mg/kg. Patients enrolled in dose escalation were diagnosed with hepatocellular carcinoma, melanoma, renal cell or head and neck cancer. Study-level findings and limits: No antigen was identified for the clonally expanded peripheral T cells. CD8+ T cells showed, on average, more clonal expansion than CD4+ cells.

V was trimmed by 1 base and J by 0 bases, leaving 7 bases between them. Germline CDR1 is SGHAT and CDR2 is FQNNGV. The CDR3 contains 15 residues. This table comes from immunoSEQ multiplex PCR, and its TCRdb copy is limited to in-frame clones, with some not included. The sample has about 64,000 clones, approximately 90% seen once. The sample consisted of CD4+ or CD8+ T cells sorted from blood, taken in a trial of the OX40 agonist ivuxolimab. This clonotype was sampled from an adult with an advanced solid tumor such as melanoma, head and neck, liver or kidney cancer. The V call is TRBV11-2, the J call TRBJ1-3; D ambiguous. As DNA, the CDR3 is TGTGCCAGCAGCTTAGCTGTCATCTCTGGAAACACCATATATTTT. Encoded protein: CASSLAVISGNTIYF.